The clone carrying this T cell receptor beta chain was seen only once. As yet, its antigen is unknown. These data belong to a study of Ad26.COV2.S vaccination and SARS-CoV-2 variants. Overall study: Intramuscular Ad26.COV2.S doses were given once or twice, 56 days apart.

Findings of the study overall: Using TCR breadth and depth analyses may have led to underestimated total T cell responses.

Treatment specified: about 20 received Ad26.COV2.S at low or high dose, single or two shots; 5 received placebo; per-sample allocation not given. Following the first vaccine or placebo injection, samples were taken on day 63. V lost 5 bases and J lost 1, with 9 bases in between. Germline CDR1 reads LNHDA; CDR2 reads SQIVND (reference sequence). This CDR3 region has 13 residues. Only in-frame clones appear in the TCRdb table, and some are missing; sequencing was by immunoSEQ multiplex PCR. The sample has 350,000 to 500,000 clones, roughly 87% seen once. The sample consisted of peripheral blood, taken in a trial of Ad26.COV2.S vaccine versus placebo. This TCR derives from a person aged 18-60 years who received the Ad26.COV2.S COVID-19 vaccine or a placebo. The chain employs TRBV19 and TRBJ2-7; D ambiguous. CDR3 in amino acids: CASSPAGSYEQYF. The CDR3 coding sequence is TGTGCCAGTAGTCCAGCCGGTTCCTACGAGCAGTACTTC.